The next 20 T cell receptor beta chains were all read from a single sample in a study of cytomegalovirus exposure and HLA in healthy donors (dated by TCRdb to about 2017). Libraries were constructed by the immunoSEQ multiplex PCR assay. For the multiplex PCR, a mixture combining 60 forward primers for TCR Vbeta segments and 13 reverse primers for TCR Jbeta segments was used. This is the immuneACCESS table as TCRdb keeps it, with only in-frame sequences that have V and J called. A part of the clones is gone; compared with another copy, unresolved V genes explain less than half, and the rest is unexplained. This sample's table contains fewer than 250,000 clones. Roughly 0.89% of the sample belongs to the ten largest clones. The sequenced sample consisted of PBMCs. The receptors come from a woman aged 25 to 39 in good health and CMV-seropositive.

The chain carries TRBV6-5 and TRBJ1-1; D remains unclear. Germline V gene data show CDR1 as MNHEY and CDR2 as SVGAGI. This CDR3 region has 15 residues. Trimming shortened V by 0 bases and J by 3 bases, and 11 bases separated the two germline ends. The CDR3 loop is CASSYSNFRDTEAFF. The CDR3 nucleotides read TGTGCCAGCAGTTACTCGAATTTTCGGGACACTGAAGCTTTCTTT.

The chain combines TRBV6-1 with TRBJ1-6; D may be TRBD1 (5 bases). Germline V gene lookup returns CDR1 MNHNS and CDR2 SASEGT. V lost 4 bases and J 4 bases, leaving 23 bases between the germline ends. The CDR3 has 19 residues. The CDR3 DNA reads TGTGCCAGCAGTGCCAACGCAAGTCGACGGGGGGGATATAATTCACCCCTCCACTTT. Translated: CASSANASRRGGYNSPLHF.

CDR3 DNA sequence: TGTGCCAGCAGTTTAAAGGCCAGGGGGCTCACTGAAGCTTTCTTT. Protein sequence: CASSLKARGLTEAFF. The chain recombines TRBV27 with TRBJ1-1; 8 bases are a match to TRBD1. V dropped 2 bases and J dropped 4; count of bases not matched to a gene: 6. The CDR3 runs to 15 residues. CDR1 MNHEY and CDR2 SMNVEV come from the germline V gene (reference sequence).

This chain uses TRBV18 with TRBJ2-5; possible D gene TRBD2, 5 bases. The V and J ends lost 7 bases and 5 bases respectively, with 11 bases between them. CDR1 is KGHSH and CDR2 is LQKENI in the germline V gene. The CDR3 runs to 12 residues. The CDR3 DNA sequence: TGTGCCAGCTGCTCGAGAGGGGAGACCCAGTACTTC. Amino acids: CASCSRGETQYF.

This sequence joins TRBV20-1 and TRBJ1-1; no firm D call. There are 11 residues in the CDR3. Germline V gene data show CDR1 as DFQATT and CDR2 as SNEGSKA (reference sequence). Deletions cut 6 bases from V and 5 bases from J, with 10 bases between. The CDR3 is CSAPRSTEAFF. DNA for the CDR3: TGCAGTGCCCCCCGTAGTACTGAAGCTTTCTTT.

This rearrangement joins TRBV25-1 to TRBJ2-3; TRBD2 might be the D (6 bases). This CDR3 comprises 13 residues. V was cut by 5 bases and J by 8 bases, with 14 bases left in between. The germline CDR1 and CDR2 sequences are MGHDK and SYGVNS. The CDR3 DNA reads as TGTGCCAGCAGTCCCCTTGAGGGAGGTACGCAGTATTTT. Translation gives CASSPLEGGTQYF.

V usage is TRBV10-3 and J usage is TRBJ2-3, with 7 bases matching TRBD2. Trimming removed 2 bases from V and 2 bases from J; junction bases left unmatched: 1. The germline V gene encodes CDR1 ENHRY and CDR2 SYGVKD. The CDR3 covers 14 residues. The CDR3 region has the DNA TGTGCCATCAGTGAGCGGGGGGACACAGATACGCAGTATTTT. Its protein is CAISERGDTDTQYF.

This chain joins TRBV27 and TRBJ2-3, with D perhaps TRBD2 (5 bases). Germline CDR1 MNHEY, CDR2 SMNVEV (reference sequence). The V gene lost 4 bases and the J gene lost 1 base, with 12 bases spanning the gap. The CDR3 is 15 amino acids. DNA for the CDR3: TGTGCCAGCAGTTCGGGGAGAGGTGGCACAGATACGCAGTATTTT. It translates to CASSSGRGGTDTQYF.

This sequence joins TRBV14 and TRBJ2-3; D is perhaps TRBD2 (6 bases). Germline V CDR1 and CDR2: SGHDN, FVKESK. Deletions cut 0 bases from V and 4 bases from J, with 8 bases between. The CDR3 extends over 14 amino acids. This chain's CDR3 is CASSQDPGADTQYF. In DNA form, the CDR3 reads TGTGCCAGCAGCCAAGATCCGGGGGCAGATACGCAGTATTTT.

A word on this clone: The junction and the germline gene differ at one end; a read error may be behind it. CDR3 amino acids: CASSSTGTGAAF. CDR3 bases: TGTGCCAGCAGCTCTACCGGGACAGGGGCCGCCTTT. The V and J genes are TRBV7-9 and TRBJ1-1, with TRBD1 matching 10 bases. Germline V gene data show CDR1 as SEHNR and CDR2 as FQNEAQ (reference sequence). CDR3 length equals 12 residues.

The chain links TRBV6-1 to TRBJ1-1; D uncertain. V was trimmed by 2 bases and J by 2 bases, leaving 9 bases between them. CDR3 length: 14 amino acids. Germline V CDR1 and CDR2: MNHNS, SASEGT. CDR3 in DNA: TGTGCCAGCAGTGAATCGGCAGGTAACACTGAAGCTTTCTTT. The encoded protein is CASSESAGNTEAFF.

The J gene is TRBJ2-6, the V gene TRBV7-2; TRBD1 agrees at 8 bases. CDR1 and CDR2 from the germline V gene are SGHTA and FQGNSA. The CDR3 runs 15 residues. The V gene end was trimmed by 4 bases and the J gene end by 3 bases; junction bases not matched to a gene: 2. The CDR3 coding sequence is TGTGCCAGCAGCTATGGACAGGGTGGGGCCAACGTCCTGACTTTC. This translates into CASSYGQGGANVLTF.

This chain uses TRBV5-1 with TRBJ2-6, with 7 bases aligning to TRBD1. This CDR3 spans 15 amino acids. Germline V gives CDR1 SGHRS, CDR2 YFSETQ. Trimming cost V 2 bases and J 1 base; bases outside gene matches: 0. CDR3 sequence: CASSLQGSGANVLTF. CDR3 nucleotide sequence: TGCGCCAGCAGCTTACAGGGGTCTGGGGCCAACGTCCTGACTTTC.

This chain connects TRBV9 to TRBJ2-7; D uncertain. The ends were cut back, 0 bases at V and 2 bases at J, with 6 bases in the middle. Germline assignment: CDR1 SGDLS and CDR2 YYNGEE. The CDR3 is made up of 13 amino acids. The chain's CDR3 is CASSVVLTYEQYF. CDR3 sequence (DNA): TGTGCCAGCAGCGTAGTCCTTACCTACGAGCAGTACTTC.

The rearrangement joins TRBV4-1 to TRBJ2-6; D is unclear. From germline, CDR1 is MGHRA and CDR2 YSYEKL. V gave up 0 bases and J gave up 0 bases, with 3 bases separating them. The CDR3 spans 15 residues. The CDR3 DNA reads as TGCGCCAGCAGCCAAGATCTCTCTGGGGCCAACGTCCTGACTTTC. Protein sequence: CASSQDLSGANVLTF.

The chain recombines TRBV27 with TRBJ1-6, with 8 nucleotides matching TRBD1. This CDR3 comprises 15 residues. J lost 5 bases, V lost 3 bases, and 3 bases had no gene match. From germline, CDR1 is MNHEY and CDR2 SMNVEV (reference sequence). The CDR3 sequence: CASSFDRGNNSPLHF. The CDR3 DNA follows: TGTGCCAGCAGTTTCGACAGGGGAAATAATTCACCCCTCCACTTT.

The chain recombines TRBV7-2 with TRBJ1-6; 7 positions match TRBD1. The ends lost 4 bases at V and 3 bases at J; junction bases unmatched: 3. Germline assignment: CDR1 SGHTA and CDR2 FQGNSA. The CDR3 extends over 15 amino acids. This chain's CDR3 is CASSSPGGYNSPLHF. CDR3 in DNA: TGTGCCAGCAGCTCACCAGGGGGCTATAATTCACCCCTCCACTTT.

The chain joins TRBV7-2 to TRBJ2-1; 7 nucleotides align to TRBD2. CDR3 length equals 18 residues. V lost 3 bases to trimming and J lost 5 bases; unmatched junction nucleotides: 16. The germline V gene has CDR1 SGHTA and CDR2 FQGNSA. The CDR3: CASSLGGLLAPEHNEQFF. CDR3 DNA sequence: TGTGCCAGCAGCTTGGGTGGTTTACTAGCGCCGGAACACAATGAGCAGTTCTTC.

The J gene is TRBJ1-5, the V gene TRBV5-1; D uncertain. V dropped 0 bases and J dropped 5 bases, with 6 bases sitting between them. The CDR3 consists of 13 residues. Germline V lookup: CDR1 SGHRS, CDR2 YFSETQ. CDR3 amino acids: CASSLGRHQPQHF. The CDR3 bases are TGCGCCAGCAGCTTGGGGCGGCATCAGCCCCAGCATTTT.

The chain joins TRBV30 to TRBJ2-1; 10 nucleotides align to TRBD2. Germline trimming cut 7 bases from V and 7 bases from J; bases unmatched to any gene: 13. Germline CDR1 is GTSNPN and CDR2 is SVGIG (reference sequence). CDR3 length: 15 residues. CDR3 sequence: CAYTTPSGSINEQFF. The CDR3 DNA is TGTGCCTATACAACACCTAGCGGGAGTATAAATGAGCAGTTCTTC.